This T cell receptor beta chain was captured in a study of blood T cell repertoires in COVID-19. Study as a whole: In each case, the material was cDNA or gDNA derived from T cells, B-cell-depleted T cells, or PBMCs.

Original methodology: It was from reference gene primer amplification that nucleated cell counts were estimated. Data came from immunoSEQ multiplex PCR; TCRdb stores just in-frame clones and leaves some out. V and J calls and clone size follow that table, whereas D and trimming were derived from the DNA. Among about 140,000 clones listed, about 77% were seen once. Sample: peripheral blood. This receptor was identified in a woman in her 50s with active or convalescent COVID-19.

The CDR3 nucleotides are TGTGCCAGCAGCTTAAGGGGGAGTGGGACCTACAATGAGCAGTTCTTC. Translating gives CASSLRGSGTYNEQFF. The chain has TRBV11-2 and TRBJ2-1; a possible D gene is TRBD1 (6 bases). The CDR3 is 16 residues long. V gave up 2 bases and J gave up 2 bases, with 13 bases separating them. Germline V gene sequence: CDR1 SGHAT, CDR2 FQNNGV.